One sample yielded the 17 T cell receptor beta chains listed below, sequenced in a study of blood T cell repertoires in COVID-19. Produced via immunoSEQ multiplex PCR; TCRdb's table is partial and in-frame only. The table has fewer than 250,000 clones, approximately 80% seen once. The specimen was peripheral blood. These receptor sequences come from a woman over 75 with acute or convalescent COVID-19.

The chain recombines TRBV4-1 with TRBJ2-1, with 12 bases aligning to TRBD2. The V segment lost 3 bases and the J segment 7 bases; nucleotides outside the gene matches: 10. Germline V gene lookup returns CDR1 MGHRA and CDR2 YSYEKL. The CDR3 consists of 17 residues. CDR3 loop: CASSQMILAGGYNEQFF. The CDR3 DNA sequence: TGCGCCAGCAGCCAGATGATACTAGCGGGAGGTTATAATGAGCAGTTCTTC.

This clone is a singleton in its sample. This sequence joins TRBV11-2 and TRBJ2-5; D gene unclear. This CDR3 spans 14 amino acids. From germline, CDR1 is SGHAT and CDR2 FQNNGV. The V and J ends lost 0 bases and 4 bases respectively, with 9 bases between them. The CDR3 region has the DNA TGTGCCAGCAGCTTAGATCCCGTCCGAGAGACCCAGTACTTC. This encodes CASSLDPVRETQYF.

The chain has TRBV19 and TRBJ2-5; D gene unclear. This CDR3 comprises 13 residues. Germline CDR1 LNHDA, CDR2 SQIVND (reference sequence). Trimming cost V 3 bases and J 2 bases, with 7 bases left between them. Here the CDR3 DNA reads TGTGCCAGTAGTATTGTCACACAAGAGACCCAGTACTTC. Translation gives CASSIVTQETQYF.

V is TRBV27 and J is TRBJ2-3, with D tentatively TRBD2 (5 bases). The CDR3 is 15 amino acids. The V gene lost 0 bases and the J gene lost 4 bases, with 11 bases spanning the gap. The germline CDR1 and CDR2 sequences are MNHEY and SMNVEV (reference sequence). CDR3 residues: CASSLSGVESDTQYF. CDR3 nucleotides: TGTGCCAGCAGTTTATCGGGAGTAGAGTCAGATACGCAGTATTTT.

The CDR3 protein is CASSQADRERQYF. CDR3 sequence (DNA): TGTGCCAGCAGCCAAGCGGACAGGGAGCGGCAGTACTTC. The chain joins TRBV4-2 to TRBJ2-7; 8 bases map to TRBD1. The CDR3 length is 13 residues. Trimming removed 1 base from V and 9 bases from J; junction bases left unmatched: 5. Germline CDR1 reads LGHNA; CDR2 reads YNFKEQ.

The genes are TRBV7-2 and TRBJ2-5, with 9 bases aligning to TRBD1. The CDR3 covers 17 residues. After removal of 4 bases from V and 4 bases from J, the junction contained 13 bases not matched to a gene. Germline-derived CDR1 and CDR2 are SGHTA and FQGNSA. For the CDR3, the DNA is TGTGCCAGCAGCTGGAGCGGACAGGGGATTAGGAGAGAGACCCAGTACTTC. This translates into CASSWSGQGIRRETQYF.

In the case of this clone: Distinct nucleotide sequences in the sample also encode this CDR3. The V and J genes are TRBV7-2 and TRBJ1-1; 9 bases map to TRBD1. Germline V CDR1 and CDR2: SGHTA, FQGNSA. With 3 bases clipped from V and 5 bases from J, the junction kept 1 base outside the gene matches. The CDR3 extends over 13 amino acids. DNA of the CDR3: TGTGCCAGCAGCTTGACAGGGGGGACTGAAGCTTTCTTT. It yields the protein CASSLTGGTEAFF.

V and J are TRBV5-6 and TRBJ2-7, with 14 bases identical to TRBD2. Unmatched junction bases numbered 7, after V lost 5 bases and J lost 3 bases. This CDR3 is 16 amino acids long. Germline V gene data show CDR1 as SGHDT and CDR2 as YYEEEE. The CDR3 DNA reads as TGTGCCAGCAGTGAAGGGACTAGCGGGAGTGTCTACGAGCAGTACTTC. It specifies CASSEGTSGSVYEQYF.

CDR3 in DNA: TGTGCCATCAGTGACGAACTAGCGGGAGGGAATGAGCAGTTCTTC. It translates to CAISDELAGGNEQFF. The chain employs TRBV10-3 and TRBJ2-1; TRBD2 matches 13 bases. The length of the CDR3 is 15 residues. Germline CDR1 and CDR2: ENHRY and SYGVKD. J was trimmed by 7 bases and V by 3 bases; bases with no gene match: 3.

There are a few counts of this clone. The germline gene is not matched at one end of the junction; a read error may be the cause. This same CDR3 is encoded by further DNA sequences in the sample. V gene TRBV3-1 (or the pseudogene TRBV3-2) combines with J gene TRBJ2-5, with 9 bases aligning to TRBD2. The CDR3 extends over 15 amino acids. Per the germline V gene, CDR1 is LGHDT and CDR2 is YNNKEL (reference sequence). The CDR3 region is CARMGRGGGAETQYF. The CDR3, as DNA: TGCGCCCGCATGGGGCGGGGGGGCGGCGCGGAGACCCAGTACTTC.

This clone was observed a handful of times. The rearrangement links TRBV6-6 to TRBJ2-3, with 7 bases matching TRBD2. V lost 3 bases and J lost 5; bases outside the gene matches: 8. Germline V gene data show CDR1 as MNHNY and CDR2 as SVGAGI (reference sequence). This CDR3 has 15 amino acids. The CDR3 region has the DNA TGTGCCAGCAGTTATCGAGGCGGGGGAGGAGATACGCAGTATTTT. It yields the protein CASSYRGGGGDTQYF.

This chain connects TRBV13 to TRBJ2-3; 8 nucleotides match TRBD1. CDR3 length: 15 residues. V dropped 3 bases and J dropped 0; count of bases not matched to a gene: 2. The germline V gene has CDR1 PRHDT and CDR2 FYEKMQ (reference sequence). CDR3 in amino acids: CASSFQGASTDTQYF. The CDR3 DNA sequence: TGTGCCAGCAGCTTTCAGGGGGCGAGCACAGATACGCAGTATTTT.

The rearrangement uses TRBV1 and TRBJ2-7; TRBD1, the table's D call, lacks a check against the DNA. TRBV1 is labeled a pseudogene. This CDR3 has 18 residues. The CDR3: CTSSRGQAVKGLIYEQYF. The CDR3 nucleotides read TGCACCAGCAGCCGGGGACAGGCCGTTAAAGGCCTGATCTACGAGCAGTACTTC.

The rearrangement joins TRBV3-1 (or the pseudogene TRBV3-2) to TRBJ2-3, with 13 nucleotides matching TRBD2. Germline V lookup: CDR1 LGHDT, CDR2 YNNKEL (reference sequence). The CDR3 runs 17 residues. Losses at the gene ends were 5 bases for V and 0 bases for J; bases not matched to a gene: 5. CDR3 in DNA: TGTGCCAGCAGCTCCCGGACTAGCGGGGGAAGCACAGATACGCAGTATTTT. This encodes CASSSRTSGGSTDTQYF.

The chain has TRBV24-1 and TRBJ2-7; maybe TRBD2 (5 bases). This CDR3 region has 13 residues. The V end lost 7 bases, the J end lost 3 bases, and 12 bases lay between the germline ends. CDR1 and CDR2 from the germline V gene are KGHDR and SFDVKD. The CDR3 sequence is CATSGGSYYEQYF. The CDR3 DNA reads TGTGCCACCAGCGGAGGATCCTACTACGAGCAGTACTTC.

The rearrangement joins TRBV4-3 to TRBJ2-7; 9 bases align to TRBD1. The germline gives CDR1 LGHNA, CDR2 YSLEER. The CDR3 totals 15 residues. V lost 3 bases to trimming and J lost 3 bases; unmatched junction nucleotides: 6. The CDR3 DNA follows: TGCGCCAGCAGCCAGGGGACAGGGCAATTCTACGAGCAGTACTTC. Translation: CASSQGTGQFYEQYF.

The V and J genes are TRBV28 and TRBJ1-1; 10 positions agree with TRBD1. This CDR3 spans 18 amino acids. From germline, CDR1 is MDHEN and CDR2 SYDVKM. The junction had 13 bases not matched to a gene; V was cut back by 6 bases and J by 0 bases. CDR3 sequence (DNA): TGTGCCAGCAGCAAAGGGGACAGGGGCGCCCCTTTGAACACTGAAGCTTTCTTT. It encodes CASSKGDRGAPLNTEAFF.